This is a list of T cell receptor beta chains from one sample in a study of blood T cells in healthy people across ages. One entry per CDR3 protein, called by TCRdb with MiXCR from the 5' RACE reads. The table shows roughly 1,800,000 distinct CDR3 sequences, with around half occurring only once. The sample was blood. The receptors derive from a woman in her 40s in good health. Both conserved end residues are part of each CDR3. Fields, in order: J gene, V gene, CDR3 protein.

TRBJ1-2	TRBV6-6	CASSPRTVGYGYTF
TRBJ2-3	TRBV7-2	CASSSGANTQYF
TRBJ2-7	TRBV27	CASSSLPTGDEQYF
TRBJ2-1	TRBV29-1	CSASRTLAGGINEQFF
TRBJ1-2	TRBV5-5	CASRSKSDRDYGYTF
TRBJ2-5	TRBV18	CASSPTLAQETQYF
TRBJ1-2	TRBV9	CASRDGRVNYGYTF
TRBJ2-3	TRBV7-2	CASRPTSAHTDTQYF
TRBJ1-5	TRBV15	CATSRDAAGGNQPQHF
TRBJ2-1	TRBV24-1	CATSDLSRSSYNEQFF
TRBJ2-4	TRBV6-1	CASRALAAGGNIQYF
TRBJ2-1	TRBV5-1	CASSSTGSGLGEQFF
TRBJ1-1	TRBV21-1	CASSKEAGGWSEAFF
TRBJ1-4	TRBV7-2	CASSAGGRVEKLFF
TRBJ1-2	TRBV3-1	CASSHSGTANENGYTF
TRBJ1-2	TRBV20-1	CSAKGRDTF
TRBJ2-7	TRBV7-2	CASSVIGEYYEQYF
TRBJ2-3	TRBV7-3	CASSLDARTDTQYF
TRBJ2-7	TRBV27	CASSFGPDSSYEQYF
TRBJ2-5	TRBV4-1	CASSKRLAGAQETQYF
TRBJ2-6	TRBV7-9	CASSFQPGANILTF
TRBJ2-5	TRBV5-1	CASSLASSGHGYQETQYF
TRBJ2-3	TRBV7-2	CAYGGSGTDTQYF
TRBJ2-7	TRBV15	CATSRGPGQSSYEQYF